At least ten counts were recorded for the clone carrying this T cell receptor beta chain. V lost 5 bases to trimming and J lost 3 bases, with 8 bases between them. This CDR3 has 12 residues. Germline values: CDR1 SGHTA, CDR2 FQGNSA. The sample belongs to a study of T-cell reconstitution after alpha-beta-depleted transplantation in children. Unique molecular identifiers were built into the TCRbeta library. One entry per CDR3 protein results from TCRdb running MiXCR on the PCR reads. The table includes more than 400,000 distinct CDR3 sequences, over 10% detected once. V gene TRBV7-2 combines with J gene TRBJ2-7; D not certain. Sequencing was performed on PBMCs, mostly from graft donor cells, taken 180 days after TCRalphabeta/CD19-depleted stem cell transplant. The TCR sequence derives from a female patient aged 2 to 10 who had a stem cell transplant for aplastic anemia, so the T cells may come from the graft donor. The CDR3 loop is CASSPDHYEQYV. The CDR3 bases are TGTGCCAGCAGCCCGGACCACTACGAGCAGTACGTC.